This T cell receptor (beta chain) is from a study of blood T cell repertoires in COVID-19. Study background: Material from acute and convalescent COVID-19 was sourced from the United States, Italy and Spain. PBMCs, B-cell-depleted T cells, or T cells were the source of the cDNA or gDNA that made up the material.

This clone is a singleton in its sample. The CDR3 is made up of 13 amino acids. V was clipped by 1 base and J by 5 bases, with 8 bases between them. In the original workflow: Cell counts per sample came from amplifying reference gene primers. Method: immunoSEQ multiplex PCR; TCRdb's copy keeps in-frame clones and lacks some. V and J calls plus clone size are reproduced from that table; the DNA served to infer D and trimming. In the table there are approximately 120,000 clones, approximately 81% of which are singletons. This TCR was recovered from a man aged 60 to 75 with acute or convalescent COVID-19. J is TRBJ1-2 and V is TRBV12-3 or TRBV12-4; D remains ambiguous. The sample comprised peripheral blood. CDR3: CASSLGSGYGYTF. CDR3 nucleotides: TGTGCCAGCAGTTTAGGGTCAGGATATGGCTACACCTTC.